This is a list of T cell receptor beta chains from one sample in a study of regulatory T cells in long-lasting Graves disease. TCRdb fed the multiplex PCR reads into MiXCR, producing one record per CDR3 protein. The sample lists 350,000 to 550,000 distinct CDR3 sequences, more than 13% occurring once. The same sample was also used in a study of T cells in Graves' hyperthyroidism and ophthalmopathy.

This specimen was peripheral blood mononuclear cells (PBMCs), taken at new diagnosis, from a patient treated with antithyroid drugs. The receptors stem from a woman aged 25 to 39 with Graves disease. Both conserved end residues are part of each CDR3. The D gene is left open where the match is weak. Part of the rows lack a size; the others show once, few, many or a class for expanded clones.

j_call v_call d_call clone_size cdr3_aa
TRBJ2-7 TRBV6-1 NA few CASSIPLPGPLSYEQYF
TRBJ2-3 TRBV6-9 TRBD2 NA CASSYLPAGTSGKPDTQYF
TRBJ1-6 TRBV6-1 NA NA CASTNPGDSPLHF
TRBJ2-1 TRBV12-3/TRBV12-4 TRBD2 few CASSTSSGGGNEQFF
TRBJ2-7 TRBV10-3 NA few CAISESTVSYEQYF
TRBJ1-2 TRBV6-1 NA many CASSNQRGGNYGYTF
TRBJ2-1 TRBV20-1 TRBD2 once CSASPLGILAGFYNEQFF
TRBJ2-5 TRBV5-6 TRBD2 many CASSTGLAGVGETQYF
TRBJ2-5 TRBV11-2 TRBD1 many CASTRHGTGQETQYF
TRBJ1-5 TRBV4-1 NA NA CASSQVKGFNSNQPQHF
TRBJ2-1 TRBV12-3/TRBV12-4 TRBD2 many CASSSRRASGRANEQFF
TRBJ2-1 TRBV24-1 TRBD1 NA CATSDVTGGYNEQFF
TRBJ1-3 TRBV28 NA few CASSFFVGEAGNTIYF
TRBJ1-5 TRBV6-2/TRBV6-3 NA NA CASIPVARESNQPQHF
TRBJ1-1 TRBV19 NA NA CASSPQAKNTEAFF
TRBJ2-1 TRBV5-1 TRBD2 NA CASSIGGSSYEQFF
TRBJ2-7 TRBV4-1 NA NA CASSQVVGYEQYF
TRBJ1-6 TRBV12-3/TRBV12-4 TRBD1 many CASSLGGQLNSPLHF
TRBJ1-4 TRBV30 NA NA CAWSVGGGGEKLFF
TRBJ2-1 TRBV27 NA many CASSSGVTGYNEQFF
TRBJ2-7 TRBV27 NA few CASSSSGAGAYEQYF
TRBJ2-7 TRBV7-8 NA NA CASSTGVGAYEQYF
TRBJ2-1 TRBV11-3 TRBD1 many CASSSRDRGNEQFF
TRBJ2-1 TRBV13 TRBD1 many CASRDMGQYSSNEQFF
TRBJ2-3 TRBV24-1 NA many CATSDLGSDTQYF
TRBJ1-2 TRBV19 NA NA CASKGPYGYTF
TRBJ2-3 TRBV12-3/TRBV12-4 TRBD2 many CASSLDSLAGGSDTQYF
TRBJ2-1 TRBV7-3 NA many CASGTGGSSYNEQFF
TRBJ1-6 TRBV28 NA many CASSFGESPLHF